The source of this TCR beta chain is a study of tumor-infiltrating lymphocytes in primary liver carcinoma. Whole-study results and caveats: Appearing in all five tumor regions was true of only about 7-24% of top clones.

Using a constant-region primer together with ProtoScript II reverse transcriptase, TCR beta cDNA was made from around 500 ng of total RNA. The TCR beta library was amplified through three nested multiplex PCR rounds in a modified ARM-PCR procedure. TRBV1-TRBV30 forward primers and a C-beta reverse primer were used in the first two PCR rounds, which each ran for ten to eleven cycles. TCRdb redid the calling of the multiplex PCR reads with MiXCR, one entry per CDR3 protein. Of over 95,000 distinct CDR3 sequences detected, roughly 69% appear once; the ten largest clones hold roughly 10%. The CDR3 has 14 amino acids. CDR1 and CDR2 from the germline V gene are KGHSH and LQKENI. This clonotype has just one count. Its specificity is not known. Sequence at one end of the junction differs from germline and may be a read error. Unsorted bulk tissue, roughly 19-34 mg of it, served as the source for co-extraction of RNA and DNA.

The rearrangement joins TRBV18 to TRBJ1-2; 8 bases agree with TRBD1. The material sequenced was liver tumor tissue from sampling region 5. Subset noted: tumor region T5, tumor centre. The source is a woman aged 60-75 years with primary liver carcinoma and hepatitis B virus infection. This CDR3 reads CASSSPGTGYGYTF. CDR3 nucleotides: TGCGCCAGCTCATCACCAGGGACAGGCTATGGCTACACCTTC.